This T cell receptor beta chain was found in a study of T-cell reconstitution after alpha-beta-depleted transplantation in children. The authors prepared the TCRbeta library with unique molecular identifiers. TCRdb reanalysed the PCR reads using MiXCR and keeps one entry per CDR3 protein. The sample includes about 360,000 distinct CDR3 sequences, 10% to 15% seen only once; the top ten take around 4.5%. The CDR3 has 12 amino acids. Trimming pared 5 bases from V and 10 bases from J, leaving 12 bases between. CDR1 is GTSNPN and CDR2 is SVGIG in the germline V gene (reference sequence). This clonotype was counted only a few times.

The receptor's source is a human donor who donated a stem cell graft to a child with Fanconi anemia. J is TRBJ1-6 and V is TRBV30, with D uncertain. The material was PBMCs, obtained from the stem cell graft. Here the CDR3 reads CAWATSRSPLHF. CDR3 coding DNA: TGTGCCTGGGCTACCAGCCGGTCACCCCTCCACTTT.